Sequencing of this TCR beta chain was carried out in a study of shared clonotypes between healthy human individuals. The CDR3 totals 17 residues. CDR1 and CDR2 (germline): MGHRA, YSYEKL. The ends lost 4 bases at V and 6 bases at J; junction bases unmatched: 7. Profiled with immunoSEQ multiplex PCR; TCRdb holds only in-frame clones, not every one. The sample holds a few hundred thousand clones; around 86% are singletons and the top ten take around 15%. Worth noting for this clone: The antigen is unknown.

Study outcomes and limitations: Some naive CD4 clonotypes, 4% to 6%, turned up in common across a few donors.

The sequence was obtained from a man aged 18 to 29 in good health. The J gene is TRBJ2-2, the V gene TRBV4-1; 14 bases map to TRBD2. Sequenced material: memory CD8+ T cells sorted from blood. Subset described: CD45RO+ cells pooled with CCR7-negative TemRA cells. The CDR3 reads CASSPSPGLAGAGELFF. The CDR3 bases are TGCGCCAGCAGCCCGTCCCCGGGACTAGCGGGAGCCGGGGAGCTGTTTTTT.